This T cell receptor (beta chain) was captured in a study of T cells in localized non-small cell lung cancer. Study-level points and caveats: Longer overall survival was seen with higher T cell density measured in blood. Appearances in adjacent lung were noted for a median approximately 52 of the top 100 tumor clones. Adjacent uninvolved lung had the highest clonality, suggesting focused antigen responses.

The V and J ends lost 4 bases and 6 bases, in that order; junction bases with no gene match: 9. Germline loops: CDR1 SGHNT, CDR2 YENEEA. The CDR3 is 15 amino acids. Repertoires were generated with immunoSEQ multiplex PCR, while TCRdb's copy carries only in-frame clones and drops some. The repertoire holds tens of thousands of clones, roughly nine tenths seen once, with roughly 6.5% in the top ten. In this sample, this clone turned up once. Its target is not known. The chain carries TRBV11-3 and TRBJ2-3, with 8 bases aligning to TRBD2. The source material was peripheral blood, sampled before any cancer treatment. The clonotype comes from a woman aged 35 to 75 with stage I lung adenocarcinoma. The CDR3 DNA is TGTGCCAGCAGCTACGGGGGGGCTATTGACGATACGCAGTATTTT. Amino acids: CASSYGGAIDDTQYF.